The 30 T cell receptor beta chains given below trace back to one sample, sequenced in a study of regulatory T cells in long-lasting Graves disease. Building the TCR beta libraries relied on iRepertoire HTBI primers, and CDR3 regions underwent Arm-PCR. TCRdb analysed the multiplex PCR reads with MiXCR anew, one entry per CDR3 protein. Here the sample spans some 490,000 distinct CDR3 sequences, around 11% being singletons. Noted time point: newly diagnosed GD, antithyroid drugs for less than 3 months. PBMC-derived RNA was used for the TCR library. This sample also appeared in a second study, on T cells in Graves' hyperthyroidism and ophthalmopathy.

The material sequenced was peripheral blood mononuclear cells (PBMCs), taken at new diagnosis, from a patient treated with antithyroid drugs. The receptors were sampled from a woman in her 30s with Graves disease.

The table lists this clonotype with a few counts. The chain employs TRBV5-6 and TRBJ2-1; the match to TRBD2 covers 10 bases. The germline V gene has CDR1 SGHDT and CDR2 YYEEEE. V lost 4 bases, J lost 7 bases, and 8 bases stayed unmatched. The CDR3 extends over 15 amino acids. The CDR3 sequence is CASSVLAGVPNEQFF. The CDR3 region has the DNA TGTGCCAGCAGCGTCCTAGCGGGAGTCCCTAATGAGCAGTTCTTC.

This clonotype was counted at least ten times. The CDR3, as DNA: TGTGCCACCAGTGACGCAGGGGGCAGGGAGACCCAGTACTTC. This sequence encodes CATSDAGGRETQYF. This sequence joins TRBV24-1 and TRBJ2-5; 8 bases are shared with TRBD1. The length of the CDR3 is 14 residues. Germline values: CDR1 KGHDR, CDR2 SFDVKD. The J segment lost 5 bases and the V segment lost 4 bases, leaving 5 bases of the junction unmatched.

Notes on this clonotype: This probably arose from a read error, given a far larger clone one base away. The V gene is TRBV2, the J gene TRBJ1-1, with a weak D call TRBD1 (5 bases). V dropped 6 bases and J dropped 0 bases, with 11 bases sitting between them. Germline-derived CDR1 and CDR2 are SNHLY and FYNNEI. The CDR3 runs 14 residues. In DNA, the CDR3 is TGTGCCAGCAGACCCCAGGGTTTGAACACTGAAGCTTTCTTT. Its translation is CASRPQGLNTEAFF.

The sample holds many counts of this clonotype. V is TRBV7-2 and J is TRBJ2-7; 9 nucleotides match TRBD2. The CDR3 is made up of 15 amino acids. After removal of 6 bases from V and 2 bases from J, the junction contained 8 bases not matched to a gene. CDR1 and CDR2 (germline): SGHTA, FQGNSA. This CDR3 reads CASSPMTSGTYEQYF. In DNA, the CDR3 is TGTGCCAGCAGTCCAATGACTAGCGGTACCTACGAGCAGTACTTC.

This clonotype was observed at least ten times. This rearrangement joins TRBV11-2 to TRBJ2-7, with TRBD2 matching 9 bases. The J segment lost 1 base and the V segment lost 5 bases, leaving 6 bases of the junction unmatched. Germline CDR1 reads SGHAT; CDR2 reads FQNNGV. The CDR3 length is 15 residues. CDR3: CASSPGLAPSYEQYF. DNA for the CDR3: TGTGCCAGCAGCCCGGGACTAGCTCCGTCCTACGAGCAGTACTTC. Full variable domain (remainder filled in from reference TRBV11-2 and TRBJ2-7): EAGVAQSPRYKIIEKRQSVAFWCNPISGHATLYWYQQILGQGPKLLIQFQNNGVVDDSQLPKDRFSAERLKGVDSTLKIQPAKLEDSAVYLCASSPGLAPSYEQYFGPGTRLTVT.

This clonotype has a count of ten or more. The chain couples TRBV19 to TRBJ1-1; D is unresolved. V shed 1 base and J shed 6 bases, with 9 bases lying between them. Germline values: CDR1 LNHDA, CDR2 SQIVND (reference sequence). This CDR3 has 13 amino acids. The CDR3 coding sequence is TGTGCCAGTAGTATAGTTGCGGAAGCTGAAGCTTTCTTT. It specifies CASSIVAEAEAFF.

This clonotype has ten or more counts. The CDR3 coding sequence is TGTGCCAGCAGGCGGACAGGGAATCGTGGAGATACGCAGTATTTT. It specifies CASRRTGNRGDTQYF. The rearrangement joins TRBV2 to TRBJ2-3; TRBD1 aligns across 8 bases. The V gene's germline CDR1 is SNHLY and CDR2 FYNNEI. The V gene end was trimmed by 6 bases and the J gene end by 5 bases; junction bases not matched to a gene: 10. This CDR3 region has 15 residues.

The chain has TRBV27 and TRBJ2-3; D is undetermined. This CDR3 has 14 amino acids. V was clipped by 2 bases and J by 2 bases, with 8 bases between them. Germline V gene data show CDR1 as MNHEY and CDR2 as SMNVEV (reference sequence). CDR3 DNA: TGTGCCAGCAGTTTAATTCCTCTCACAGATACGCAGTATTTT. Its protein is CASSLIPLTDTQYF.

This clonotype has ten or more counts. The chain couples TRBV18 to TRBJ2-7; D unresolved. CDR3 length: 15 amino acids. The germline V gene has CDR1 KGHSH and CDR2 LQKENI. Trimming took 5 bases from V and 0 from J, leaving 14 bases between them. The DNA of the CDR3 is TGTGCCAGCTCATCGCGGACGGCGACCTCCTACGAGCAGTACTTC. This gives the protein CASSSRTATSYEQYF.

This clonotype was detected only a few times. This chain links TRBV9 with TRBJ2-7; the D gene is possibly TRBD1 (7 bases). The CDR3 has 16 residues. The V end was cut by 4 bases, the J end by 3 bases, with 20 bases between. Looked up from germline, CDR1 is SGDLS and CDR2 is YYNGEE. The CDR3 sequence: CASSPGGTPRFYEQYF. The CDR3 DNA reads TGTGCCAGCAGCCCAGGGGGGACTCCCCGATTCTACGAGCAGTACTTC.

There are a few counts of this clonotype. CDR3 residues: CASSHSADIWLAGINEQFF. The CDR3 nucleotides are TGTGCCAGCAGCCACTCCGCAGATATATGGCTAGCGGGAATAAATGAGCAGTTCTTC. This sequence joins TRBV3-1 and TRBJ2-1; 9 nucleotides line up with TRBD2. The J segment lost 7 bases and the V segment lost 3 bases, leaving 19 bases of the junction unmatched. The CDR3 totals 19 residues. Germline CDR1 and CDR2: LGHDT and YNNKEL (reference sequence).

About this clonotype: A read error may explain this, as a much larger clone is one base away. The chain is built from TRBV20-1 and TRBJ2-3, with 8 bases aligning to TRBD1. This CDR3 comprises 13 residues. With 3 bases clipped from V and 8 bases from J, the junction kept 7 bases outside the gene matches. Germline V gene data show CDR1 as DFQATT and CDR2 as SNEGSKA (reference sequence). The CDR3 loop is CSASETGVGTQYF. The CDR3 DNA is TGCAGTGCTAGCGAGACAGGGGTTGGTACGCAGTATTTT.

As for this clonotype: A much larger clone lies one base from this, so it may be a read error. V gene TRBV4-1 combines with J gene TRBJ2-7; TRBD1 agrees at 9 bases. This CDR3 is 14 amino acids long. Germline CDR1 is MGHRA and CDR2 is YSYEKL. CDR3 in DNA: TGCGCCAGCAGCAGAAGGGACAGGGACTACGATCAGTACTTC. As protein: CASSRRDRDYDQYF.

This clonotype came up a few times. V and J are TRBV20-1 and TRBJ2-1; D is unclear. The CDR3 extends over 14 amino acids. With 3 bases removed from V and 0 bases from J, the gap between germline ends came to 9 bases. Looked up from germline, CDR1 is DFQATT and CDR2 is SNEGSKA (reference sequence). CDR3 nucleotides: TGCAGTGCTAGGTTCTTGAGCTCCTACAATGAGCAGTTCTTC. This codes for CSARFLSSYNEQFF.

This clonotype has ten or more counts. This sequence joins TRBV13 and TRBJ1-1, with D perhaps TRBD1 (6 bases). There are 15 residues in the CDR3. Trimming pared 0 bases from V and 3 bases from J, leaving 11 bases between. Germline CDR1 reads PRHDT; CDR2 reads FYEKMQ (reference sequence). The CDR3: CASSLGGGGYTEAFF. The CDR3 DNA reads TGTGCCAGCAGCTTAGGAGGGGGAGGGTACACTGAAGCTTTCTTT. The full variable domain, rest sourced from reference TRBV13 and TRBJ1-1, is AAGVIQSPRHLIKEKRETATLKCYPIPRHDTVYWYQQGPGQDPQFLISFYEKMQSDKGSIPDRFSAQQFSDYHSELNMSSLELGDSALYFCASSLGGGGYTEAFFGQGTRLTVV.

In its sample, this clonotype was seen many times. The chain carries TRBV7-3 and TRBJ2-5, with 7 bases that match TRBD2. Germline values: CDR1 SGHTA, CDR2 FQGTGA. The ends lost 0 bases at V and 2 bases at J; junction bases unmatched: 3. The CDR3 loop spans 15 amino acids. The CDR3 DNA is TGTGCCAGCAGCTTAACTAACGGGAGGCAAGAGACCCAGTACTTC. Its protein is CASSLTNGRQETQYF.

This clonotype has at least ten counts. This rearrangement joins TRBV12-3 or TRBV12-4 to TRBJ1-1; 8 nucleotides align to TRBD1. The junction had 17 bases not matched to a gene; V was cut back by 6 bases and J by 8 bases. The CDR3 covers 16 residues. CDR3 DNA: TGTGCCAGCAGGGGAGACAGGGGTGCGCCCACTGTGGAAGCTTTCTTT. Its protein product is CASRGDRGAPTVEAFF.

This clonotype was seen a handful of times. The genes are TRBV30 and TRBJ1-2; weak D call: TRBD1 (5 bases). The CDR3 runs to 14 residues. V was pared by 7 bases and J by 3 bases, with 18 bases between. Germline V gene data show CDR1 as GTSNPN and CDR2 as SVGIG (reference sequence). The CDR3 nucleotides are TGTGCCTCTGGAGTTGACAGATATTACTATGGCTACACCTTC. Protein sequence: CASGVDRYYYGYTF.

This clonotype was detected ten times or more. The chain is built from TRBV28 and TRBJ2-7; 10 positions match TRBD1. The CDR3 has 16 residues. The V gene end was trimmed by 8 bases and the J gene end by 5 bases; junction bases not matched to a gene: 15. Germline loops: CDR1 MDHEN, CDR2 SYDVKM. CDR3 amino acids: CASRDRGSGLSHEQYF. CDR3 in DNA: TGTGCCAGCCGGGACAGGGGTTCAGGATTGTCCCACGAGCAGTACTTC.

This clonotype was counted many times. The chain is built from TRBV6-1 and TRBJ1-1, with 7 nucleotides matching TRBD1. This CDR3 has 15 residues. Trimming cost V 3 bases and J 6 bases; bases outside gene matches: 10. CDR1 and CDR2 from the germline V gene are MNHNS and SASEGT. As DNA, the CDR3 is TGTGCCAGCAGTGACCTTAAGAGGGGGCCCGCTGAAGCTTTCTTT. Amino acid sequence: CASSDLKRGPAEAFF.

This clonotype has a count of ten or more. The chain uses TRBV7-2 and TRBJ2-5, with D uncertain. This CDR3 is 14 amino acids long. V lost 1 base and J 2 bases, leaving 8 bases between the germline ends. Germline CDR1 and CDR2: SGHTA and FQGNSA. Here the CDR3 reads CASSLEPEQETQYF. For the CDR3, the DNA is TGTGCCAGCAGCTTAGAGCCAGAACAAGAGACCCAGTACTTC.

On this clonotype itself: A read error is likely here: a far larger clone is one base away. The genes are TRBV11-3 and TRBJ2-2; TRBD2 might be the D (5 bases). The V gene's germline CDR1 is SGHNT and CDR2 YENEEA. V was shortened by 8 bases and J by 4 bases, with 14 bases between the two germline ends. The CDR3 loop spans 14 amino acids. The CDR3 bases are TGTGCCAGCGGAAGCCTAGCCCGCACCGGGGAGCTGTTTTTT. It is translated as CASGSLARTGELFF.

In its sample, this clonotype was seen many times. The V gene is TRBV11-2, the J gene TRBJ2-1, with D uncertain. The CDR3 runs 17 residues. V gave up 0 bases and J gave up 0 bases, with 12 bases separating them. Germline V gene lookup returns CDR1 SGHAT and CDR2 FQNNGV. CDR3 in DNA: TGTGCCAGCAGCTTAGATATATTCCTGAGCTCCTACAATGAGCAGTTCTTC. This translates into CASSLDIFLSSYNEQFF.

This clonotype was recorded a few times. The chain uses TRBV3-1 and TRBJ2-2, with 7 bases identical to TRBD2. Per the germline V gene, CDR1 is LGHDT and CDR2 is YNNKEL (reference sequence). The J segment lost 5 bases and the V segment lost 4 bases, leaving 4 bases of the junction unmatched. This CDR3 is 14 amino acids long. CDR3: CASSPGGETGELFF. Here the CDR3 DNA reads TGTGCCAGCAGCCCGGGGGGAGAGACCGGGGAGCTGTTTTTT.

The chain links TRBV4-3 to TRBJ2-2, with D tentatively TRBD1 (5 bases). There are 15 residues in the CDR3. Trimming left V 1 base short and J 6 bases short, with 12 bases between. Per germline, CDR1 LGHNA and CDR2 YSLEER. The CDR3 region has the DNA TGCGCCAGCAGCCAAGCCTCAGGGTTTTCCGGGGAGCTGTTTTTT. Residues: CASSQASGFSGELFF.

The chain combines TRBV28 with TRBJ2-3; 8 positions agree with TRBD1. V was pared by 5 bases and J by 3 bases, with 10 bases of the junction left unmatched. This CDR3 is 16 amino acids long. The germline V gene has CDR1 MDHEN and CDR2 SYDVKM. DNA of the CDR3: TGTGCCAGCAGTCTCCCCGGGACAGGTAGAACAGATACGCAGTATTTT. Amino acids: CASSLPGTGRTDTQYF.

The chain combines TRBV5-4 with TRBJ2-2; D call uncertain. CDR3 length: 16 residues. Germline-derived CDR1 and CDR2 are SGHNT and YYREEE (reference sequence). The ends were cut back, 2 bases at V and 2 bases at J, with 13 bases in the middle. CDR3 in DNA: TGTGCCAGCAGCTTCTCCCAAATTCTCAACACCGGGGAGCTGTTTTTT. This codes for CASSFSQILNTGELFF.

In its sample, this clonotype was seen a few times. The rearrangement joins TRBV15 to TRBJ1-2, with TRBD1 as a possible D gene (5 bases). Deletions cut 3 bases from V and 6 bases from J, with 11 bases between. Germline lookup yields CDR1 LNHNV and CDR2 YYDKDF (reference sequence). CDR3 size: 13 residues. The CDR3 spells CATSSPGGNGYTF. The CDR3 DNA follows: TGTGCCACCAGCAGTCCCGGGGGAAATGGCTACACCTTC.

This clonotype was recorded a few times. This sequence joins TRBV7-2 and TRBJ2-1; 11 bases map to TRBD2. Germline CDR1 is SGHTA and CDR2 is FQGNSA. The CDR3 length is 16 residues. Losses at the gene ends were 1 base for V and 9 bases for J; bases not matched to a gene: 8. The DNA for the CDR3 is TGTGCCAGCAGCTTAGTGGTCCTAGCGGGAGGCAGTGAGCAGTTCTTC. This gives the protein CASSLVVLAGGSEQFF.

This clonotype was counted many times. The chain joins TRBV6-9 to TRBJ2-5; D uncertain. Germline V lookup: CDR1 MNHGY, CDR2 SVAAGI. CDR3 length equals 14 residues. Trimming left V 3 bases short and J 2 bases short, with 10 bases between. DNA for the CDR3: TGTGCCAGCAGTTACGGGTCAAGACAAGAGACCCAGTACTTC. It specifies CASSYGSRQETQYF.